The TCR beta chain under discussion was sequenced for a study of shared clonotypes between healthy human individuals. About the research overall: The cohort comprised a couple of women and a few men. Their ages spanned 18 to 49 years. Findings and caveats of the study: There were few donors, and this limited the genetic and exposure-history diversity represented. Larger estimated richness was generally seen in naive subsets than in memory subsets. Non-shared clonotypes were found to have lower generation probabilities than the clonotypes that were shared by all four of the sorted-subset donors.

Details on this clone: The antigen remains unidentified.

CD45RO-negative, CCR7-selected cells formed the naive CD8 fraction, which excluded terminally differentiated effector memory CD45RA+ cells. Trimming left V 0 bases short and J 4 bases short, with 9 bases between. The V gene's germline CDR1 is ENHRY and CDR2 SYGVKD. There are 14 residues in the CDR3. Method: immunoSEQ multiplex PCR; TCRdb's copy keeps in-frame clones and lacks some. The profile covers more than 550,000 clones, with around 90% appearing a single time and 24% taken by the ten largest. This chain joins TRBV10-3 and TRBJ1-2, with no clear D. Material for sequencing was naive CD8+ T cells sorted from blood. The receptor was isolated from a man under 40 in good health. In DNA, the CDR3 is TGTGCCATCAGTGAGTCGTCGGGTTTCTATGGCTACACCTTC. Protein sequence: CAISESSGFYGYTF.